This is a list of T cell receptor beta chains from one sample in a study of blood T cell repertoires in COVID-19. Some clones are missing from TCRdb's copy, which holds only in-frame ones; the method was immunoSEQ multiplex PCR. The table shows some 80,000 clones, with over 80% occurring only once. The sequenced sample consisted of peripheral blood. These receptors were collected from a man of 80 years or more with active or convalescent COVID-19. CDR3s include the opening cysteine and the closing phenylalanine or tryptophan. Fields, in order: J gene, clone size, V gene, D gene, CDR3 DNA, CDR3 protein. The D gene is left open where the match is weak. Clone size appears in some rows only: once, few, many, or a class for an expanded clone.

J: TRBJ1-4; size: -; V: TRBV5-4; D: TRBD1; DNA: TGTGCCAGCAGCTCGCAGGGGGCTGGTGAAAAACTGTTTTTT; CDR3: CASSSQGAGEKLFF
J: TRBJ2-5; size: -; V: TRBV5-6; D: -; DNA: TGTGCCAGCAGCCCGAACCGCGGCAGGGGAGAGACCCAGTACTTC; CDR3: CASSPNRGRGETQYF
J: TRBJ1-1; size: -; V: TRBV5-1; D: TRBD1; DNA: TGCGCCAGCAGCGCGCGGACAGGGGCGAACACTGAAGCTTTCTTT; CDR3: CASSARTGANTEAFF
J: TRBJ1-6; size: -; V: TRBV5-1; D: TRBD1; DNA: TGCGCCAGCAGCGATGGGACAGGGCGGCATTCACCCCTCCACTTT; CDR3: CASSDGTGRHSPLHF
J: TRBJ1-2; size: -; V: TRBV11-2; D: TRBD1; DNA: TGTGCCAGCAGCTCGGGACAGGGGCTTGGCTACACCTTC; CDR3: CASSSGQGLGYTF
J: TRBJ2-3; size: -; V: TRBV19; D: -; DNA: TGTGCCAGTAGCTTCCCAGCAGATACGCAGTATTTT; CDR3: CASSFPADTQYF
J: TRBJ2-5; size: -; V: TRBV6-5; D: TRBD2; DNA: TGTGCCAGCAGTTACATCGGGGGGGCCGAGGAGACCCAGTACTTC; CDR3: CASSYIGGAEETQYF
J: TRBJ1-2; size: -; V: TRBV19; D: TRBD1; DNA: TGTGCCAGTAGTATACGTCTACAGGGGATCTGGGGCTACACCTTC; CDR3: CASSIRLQGIWGYTF
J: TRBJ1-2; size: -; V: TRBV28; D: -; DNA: TGTGCCAGCAGTTTACCTCCTAACTATGGCTACACCTTC; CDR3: CASSLPPNYGYTF
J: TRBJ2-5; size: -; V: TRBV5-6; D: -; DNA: TGTGCCAGCAGCTTGGTAGTGGCGGGTTGGACCCAGTACTTC; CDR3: CASSLVVAGWTQYF
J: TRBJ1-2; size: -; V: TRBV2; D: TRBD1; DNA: TGTGCCAGCAGTGAAGCTTTCAGGGGGTATGGCTACACCTTC; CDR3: CASSEAFRGYGYTF
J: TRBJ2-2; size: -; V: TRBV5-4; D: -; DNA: TGTGCCAGCAGCTTGGTACAGGGCGGAACCGGGGAGCTGTTTTTT; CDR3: CASSLVQGGTGELFF
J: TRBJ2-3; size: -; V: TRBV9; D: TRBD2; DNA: TGTGCCAGCAGCGTCGGCGGGGGGGCCTCAGATACGCAGTATTTT; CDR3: CASSVGGGASDTQYF
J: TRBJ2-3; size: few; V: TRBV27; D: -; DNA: TGTGCCAGCAGTTTTCGGGGGACAGTGCAGGATACGCAGTATTTT; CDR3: CASSFRGTVQDTQYF
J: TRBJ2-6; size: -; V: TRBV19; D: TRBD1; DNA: TGTGCCAGTAGTATGGTTGAGGGGGCGCCTGGGGCCAACGTCCTGACTTTC; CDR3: CASSMVEGAPGANVLTF
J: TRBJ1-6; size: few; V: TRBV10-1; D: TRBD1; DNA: TGCGCCAGCAGTGATGGACAGGGAGCACCCCTCCACTTT; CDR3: CASSDGQGAPLHF
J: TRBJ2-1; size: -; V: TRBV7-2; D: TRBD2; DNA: TGTGCCAGCAGCTCCCTCGGGCTAGCGGGAGTACAGCAGTTCTTC; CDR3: CASSSLGLAGVQQFF
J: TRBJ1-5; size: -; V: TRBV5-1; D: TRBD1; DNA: TGCGCCAGCAGCGTTACAGGGGGGTCCAATCAGCCCCAGCATTTT; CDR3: CASSVTGGSNQPQHF
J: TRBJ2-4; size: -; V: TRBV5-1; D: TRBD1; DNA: TGCGCCAGCCAAGCCGGGACAGACCTAAACATTCAGTACTTC; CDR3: CASQAGTDLNIQYF
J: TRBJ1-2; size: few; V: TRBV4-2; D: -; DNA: TGTGCCAGCAGCCAGGGGGACACCCATGGAGGCTACACCTTC; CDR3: CASSQGDTHGGYTF
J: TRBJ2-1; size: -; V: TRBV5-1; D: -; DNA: TGCGCCAGCAGTGGGGGGGGCGCGGTTCTTGAGCAGTTCTTC; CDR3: CASSGGGAVLEQFF
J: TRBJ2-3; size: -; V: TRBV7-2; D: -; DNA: TGTGCCAGCAGCGCCACTCGGGATACGCAGTATTTT; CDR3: CASSATRDTQYF
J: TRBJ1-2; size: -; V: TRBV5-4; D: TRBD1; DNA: TGTGCCAGCAGCACGGGACAGCGAAACTATGGCTACACCTTC; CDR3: CASSTGQRNYGYTF
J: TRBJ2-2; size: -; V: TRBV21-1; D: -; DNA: TGTGCCAGCAGCAAAGTAGTGAATATTAACAACAGGGACAGGGCGGGAAACACCGGGGAGCTGTTTTTT; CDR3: CASSKVVNINNRDRAGNTGELFF
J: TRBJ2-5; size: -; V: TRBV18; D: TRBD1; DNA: TGTGCCAGCTCGGGACAGCCACAAGAGACCCAGTACTTC; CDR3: CASSGQPQETQYF
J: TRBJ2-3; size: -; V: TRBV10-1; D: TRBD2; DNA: TGCGCCAGCAGCCTAGCGGGGGCCACAGATACGCAGTATTTT; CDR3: CASSLAGATDTQYF
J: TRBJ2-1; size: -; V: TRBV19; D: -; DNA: TGTGCCAGTAGTACGGGACACGGAATGGTGGGGGAGCAGTTCTTC; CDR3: CASSTGHGMVGEQFF
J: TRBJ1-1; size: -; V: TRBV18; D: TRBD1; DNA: TGTGCCAGCTCACGATCACAGGGGGCGCGCACTGAAGCTTTCTTT; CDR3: CASSRSQGARTEAFF
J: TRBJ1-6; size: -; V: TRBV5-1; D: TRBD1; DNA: TGCGCCAGCAGCTTGGGGGACAGGACAGGGGGTAATTCACCCCTCCACTTT; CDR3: CASSLGDRTGGNSPLHF
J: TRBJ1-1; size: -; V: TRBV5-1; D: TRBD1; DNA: TGCGCCAGCAGCTGGCAGGGGGAGAACACTGAAGCTTTCTTT; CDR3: CASSWQGENTEAFF
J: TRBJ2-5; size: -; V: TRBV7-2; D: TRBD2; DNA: TGTGCCAGCAGCAGAAGCGGGACCTTTCCAGAGACCCAGTACTTC; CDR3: CASSRSGTFPETQYF
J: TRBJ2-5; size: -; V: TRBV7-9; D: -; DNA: TGTGCCAGCAGCTTAGTGTCAGGGGGGTTCCAAGAGACCCAGTACTTC; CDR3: CASSLVSGGFQETQYF
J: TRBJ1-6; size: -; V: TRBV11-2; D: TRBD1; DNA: TGTGCCAGCAGCCCACGGAGGACAGGATCTGGCAATTCACCCCTCCACTTT; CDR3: CASSPRRTGSGNSPLHF